One sample yielded the 17 T cell receptor beta chains listed below, sequenced in a study of shared clonotypes between healthy human individuals (dated by TCRdb to between 2020 and 2021). The library relied on the immunoSEQ multiplex PCR assay. Not all clones reach the TCRdb copy of this immuneACCESS table, which keeps in-frame sequences only. Checked studies attribute under half of the gap to unresolved V genes and leave the rest unexplained. The sample profile shows some 790,000 clones; roughly 72% of them were found once. The top ten constitute about 1.7% of the sample. The material sequenced was memory CD4+ T cells sorted from blood. The cell subset or site label corresponds to: CD45RA-negative fraction. All receptors derive from a woman under 40 in good health.

The rearrangement links TRBV11-2 to TRBJ2-7; 8 bases line up with TRBD1. The CDR3 contains 14 residues. Germline values: CDR1 SGHAT, CDR2 FQNNGV. J was trimmed by 4 bases and V by 5 bases; bases with no gene match: 7. CDR3 loop: CASSLTRGLYEQYF. The CDR3 DNA reads as TGTGCCAGCAGCCTCACCAGGGGGCTTTACGAGCAGTACTTC.

This clone was observed many times. The rearrangement links TRBV30 to TRBJ1-3, with a tentative D call TRBD1 (5 bases). The CDR3 is 15 residues long. Per the germline V gene, CDR1 is GTSNPN and CDR2 is SVGIG (reference sequence). V was shortened by 1 base and J by 3 bases, with 13 bases between the two germline ends. The DNA for the CDR3 is TGTGCCTGGAGTGAAATGGACATCCGTGGAAACACCATATATTTT. Translated, it gives CAWSEMDIRGNTIYF.

V and J are TRBV7-3 and TRBJ1-1; D gene unclear. This CDR3 has 14 residues. With 6 bases removed from V and 4 bases from J, the gap between germline ends came to 15 bases. CDR1 SGHTA and CDR2 FQGTGA come from the germline V gene. The DNA for the CDR3 is TGTGCCAGCAGTTTTGGGCCGGAGAGCACTGAAGCTTTCTTT. Encoded protein: CASSFGPESTEAFF. The whole variable domain, remainder taken from reference TRBV7-3 and TRBJ1-1, is GAGVSQTPSNKVTEKGKYVELRCDPISGHTALYWYRQSLGQGPEFLIYFQGTGAADDSGLPNDRFFAVRPEGSVSTLKIQRTERGDSAVYLCASSFGPESTEAFFGQGTRLTVV.

This clone has ten or more counts. The rearrangement joins TRBV18 to TRBJ2-2; TRBD1 might be the D (6 bases). The CDR3 length is 16 residues. V gave up 5 bases and J gave up 1 base, with 14 bases separating them. The germline V gene has CDR1 KGHSH and CDR2 LQKENI. The CDR3: CASSVAVQGNTGELFF. The CDR3 nucleotides are TGTGCCAGCTCAGTAGCCGTACAGGGGAACACCGGGGAGCTGTTTTTT. The full variable domain, rest sourced from reference TRBV18 and TRBJ2-2, is NAGVMQNPRHLVRRRGQEARLRCSPMKGHSHVYWYRQLPEEGLKFMVYLQKENIIDESGMPKERFSAEFPKEGPSILRIQQVVRGDSAAYFCASSVAVQGNTGELFFGEGSRLTVL.

V and J are TRBV6-1 and TRBJ2-1; TRBD1 aligns across 7 bases. Per germline, CDR1 MNHNS and CDR2 SASEGT. The junction had 9 bases not matched to a gene; V was cut back by 6 bases and J by 4 bases. The CDR3 totals 15 residues. DNA for the CDR3: TGTGCCAGCAGCCTGAGGACAGGACTTTACAATGAGCAGTTCTTC. Its protein is CASSLRTGLYNEQFF.

This clone turned up a few times. The chain combines TRBV6-4 with TRBJ2-5; D gene ambiguous. The CDR3 length is 12 residues. The germline V gene encodes CDR1 MRHNA and CDR2 SNTAGT. Between the trimmed V and J ends, which lost 1 base and 7 bases, there was a span of 7 bases. CDR3 loop: CASSDWAGTQYF. The CDR3 region has the DNA TGTGCCAGCAGTGACTGGGCTGGGACCCAGTACTTC.

The V and J genes are TRBV27 and TRBJ2-7; 9 positions match TRBD1. This CDR3 contains 13 residues. The trim removed 7 bases at V and 7 bases at J, leaving 8 bases unmatched. Per germline, CDR1 MNHEY and CDR2 SMNVEV (reference sequence). The CDR3 DNA reads as TGTGCCAGCACCGGGACAGGGAAGAGGGAGCAGTACTTC. Its protein is CASTGTGKREQYF.

This clone was detected once. The chain is built from TRBV11-2 and TRBJ2-7; TRBD2 is a possible D gene (5 bases). The CDR3 consists of 15 residues. CDR1 and CDR2 (germline): SGHAT, FQNNGV. Between the trimmed V and J ends, which lost 2 bases and 7 bases, there was a span of 18 bases. CDR3 loop: CASSLYSDLSGEQYF. In nucleotides, the CDR3 is TGTGCCAGCAGCTTATACAGTGACCTCTCGGGAGAGCAGTACTTC.

This clone was picked up a small number of times. J is TRBJ2-1 and V is TRBV5-1, with 8 bases that match TRBD2. Germline trimming cut 4 bases from V and 8 bases from J; bases unmatched to any gene: 14. The CDR3 spans 16 residues. CDR1 is SGHRS, CDR2 YFSETQ, per germline. Here the CDR3 reads CASSLTTIGRVYEQFF. The CDR3 region has the DNA TGCGCCAGCAGCCTGACGACTATCGGGAGGGTTTATGAGCAGTTCTTC.

This chain uses TRBV10-3 with TRBJ2-1; the D call may be TRBD1 or TRBD2 (6 bases each). Trimming removed 3 bases from V and 9 bases from J, with 24 bases in between. CDR3 size: 17 residues. Germline assignment: CDR1 ENHRY and CDR2 SYGVKD. DNA of the CDR3: TGTGCCATCAGTGATATCGAGGGGGGACTCCCTTCCAGTGAGCAGTTCTTC. It encodes CAISDIEGGLPSSEQFF.

A note on this clone: One end of the junction varies from germline; a read error may be responsible. The chain combines TRBV5-1 with TRBJ2-5; D may correspond to TRBD1 or TRBD2 (6 bases each). Looked up from germline, CDR1 is SGHRS and CDR2 is YFSETQ. The CDR3 is 15 amino acids. The chain's CDR3 is CASSLTGEGGETQYF. The DNA for the CDR3 is TGTGCCAGCAGCTTAACGGGAGAGGGGGGAGAGACCCAGTACTTC. The full variable domain, in which reference TRBV5-1 and TRBJ2-5 provide the parts outside the CDR3, is KAGVTQTPRYLIKTRGQQVTLSCSPISGHRSVSWYQQTPGQGLQFLFEYFSETQRNKGNFPGRFSGRQFSNSRSEMNVSTLELGDSALYLCASSLTGEGGETQYFGPGTRLLVL.

V is TRBV4-1 and J is TRBJ1-4, with 8 bases lining up with TRBD1. In germline, CDR1 is MGHRA, CDR2 YSYEKL. Losses at the gene ends were 0 bases for V and 2 bases for J; bases not matched to a gene: 14. The CDR3 spans 20 residues. CDR3 region: CASSQDGDRGRLKTNEKLFF. The CDR3 DNA is TGCGCCAGCAGCCAAGATGGAGACAGGGGACGATTAAAGACTAATGAAAAACTGTTTTTT.

The V call is TRBV18, the J call TRBJ1-1, with D possibly being TRBD1 (5 bases). Germline CDR1 and CDR2: KGHSH and LQKENI. This CDR3 has 16 residues. V dropped 0 bases and J dropped 2 bases, with 13 bases sitting between them. The CDR3 region has the DNA TGTGCCAGCTCACCACCTTCAGGACATACTAACACTGAAGCTTTCTTT. Translation gives CASSPPSGHTNTEAFF.

In this sample, this clone turned up once. This rearrangement joins TRBV5-1 to TRBJ1-5; tentative D call: TRBD1 (5 bases). From germline, CDR1 is SGHRS and CDR2 YFSETQ. Trimming took off 3 bases at V and 0 bases at J, with 7 bases between the two ends. The CDR3 runs to 14 residues. CDR3 nucleotide sequence: TGCGCCAGCAGCTCGGGGGGTAGCAATCAGCCCCAGCATTTT. Translating it yields CASSSGGSNQPQHF.

The chain carries TRBV27 and TRBJ2-2, with D perhaps assigned TRBD1 or TRBD2 (5 bases each). The CDR3 has 14 residues. Germline CDR1 is MNHEY and CDR2 is SMNVEV (reference sequence). The germline V and J ends were trimmed by 5 bases and 4 bases, with 11 bases remaining between them. CDR3 coding DNA: TGTGCCAGCAGTGCCAGGGCGGGCACCGGGGAGCTGTTTTTT. Its translation is CASSARAGTGELFF.

This clone was detected many times. In the same sample, other DNA sequences code for this CDR3. V usage is TRBV7-9 and J usage is TRBJ1-3, with D unresolved. The V end lost 0 bases, the J end lost 0 bases, and 3 bases lay between the germline ends. The CDR3 is 14 residues long. Per germline, CDR1 SEHNR and CDR2 FQNEAQ (reference sequence). The CDR3 region has the DNA TGTGCCAGCAGCTTAGCGGCCTCTGGAAACACCATATATTTT. This translates into CASSLAASGNTIYF.

The chain has TRBV28 and TRBJ2-1; 7 bases map to TRBD1. CDR3 length: 14 amino acids. Germline trimming cut 7 bases from V and 6 bases from J; bases unmatched to any gene: 9. From germline, CDR1 is MDHEN and CDR2 SYDVKM. DNA of the CDR3: TGTGCCAGCATGTTACAGGGGACACTCAATGAGCAGTTCTTC. Encoded protein: CASMLQGTLNEQFF.